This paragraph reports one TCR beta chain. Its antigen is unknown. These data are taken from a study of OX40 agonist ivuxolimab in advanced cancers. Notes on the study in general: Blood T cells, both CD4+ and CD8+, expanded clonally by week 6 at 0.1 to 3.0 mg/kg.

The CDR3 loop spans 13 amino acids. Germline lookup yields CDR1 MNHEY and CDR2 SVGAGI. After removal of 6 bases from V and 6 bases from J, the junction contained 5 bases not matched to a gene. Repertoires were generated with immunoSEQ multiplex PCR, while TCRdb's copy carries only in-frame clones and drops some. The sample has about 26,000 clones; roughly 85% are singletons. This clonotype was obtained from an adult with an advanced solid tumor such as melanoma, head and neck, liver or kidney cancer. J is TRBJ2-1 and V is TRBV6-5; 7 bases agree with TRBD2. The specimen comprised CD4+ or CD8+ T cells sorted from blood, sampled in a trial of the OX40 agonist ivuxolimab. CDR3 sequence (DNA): TGTGCCAGCAGCCCGGGACTAACCAATGAGCAGTTCTTC. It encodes CASSPGLTNEQFF.